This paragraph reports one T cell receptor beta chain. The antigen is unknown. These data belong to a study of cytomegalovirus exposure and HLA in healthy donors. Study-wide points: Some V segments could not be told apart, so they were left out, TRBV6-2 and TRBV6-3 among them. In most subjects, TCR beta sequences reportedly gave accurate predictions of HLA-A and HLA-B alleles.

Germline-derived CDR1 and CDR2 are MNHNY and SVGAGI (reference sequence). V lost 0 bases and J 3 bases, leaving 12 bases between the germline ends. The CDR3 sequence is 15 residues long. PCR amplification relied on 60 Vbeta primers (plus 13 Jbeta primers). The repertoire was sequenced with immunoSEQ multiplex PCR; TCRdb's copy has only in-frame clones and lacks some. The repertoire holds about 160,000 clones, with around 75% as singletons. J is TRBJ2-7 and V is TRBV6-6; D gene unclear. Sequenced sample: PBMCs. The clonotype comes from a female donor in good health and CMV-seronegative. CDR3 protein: CASSYSTHRYYEQYF. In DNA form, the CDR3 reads TGTGCCAGCAGTTACTCGACACACCGCTACTACGAGCAGTACTTC.